This T cell receptor (beta chain) came from a study of OX40 agonist ivuxolimab in advanced cancers. Turning to the study itself: People who had prior anti-PD-1, anti-PD-L1 or anti-CTLA-4 therapy could take part, and around 40% had some.

Patients were ruled out by autoimmune disease history or systemic immunosuppression. As for this clone: The antigen remains undetermined.

The repertoire was sequenced with immunoSEQ multiplex PCR; TCRdb's copy has only in-frame clones and lacks some. The data contain about 52,000 clones, 70% to 85% of them singletons. Study-level findings and limits: Expanded peripheral T-cell antigen specificity went undetermined. Both CD4+ and CD8+ T cell populations in blood had undergone clonal expansion by week 6 at 0.1 to 3.0 mg/kg.

The length of the CDR3 is 16 residues. The clonotype comes from an adult with an advanced solid tumor such as melanoma, head and neck, liver or kidney cancer. The input for sequencing was CD4+ or CD8+ T cells sorted from blood, taken in a trial of the OX40 agonist ivuxolimab. This chain links TRBV7-5 with TRBJ2-4; the table names TRBD2, a call not compared with the DNA. TRBV7-5 is shown as a pseudogene. The CDR3 here is CARSLETSGAKNIQYF. The CDR3 DNA follows: TGTGCCAGAAGCTTAGAGACTAGCGGGGCCAAAAACATTCAGTACTTC.